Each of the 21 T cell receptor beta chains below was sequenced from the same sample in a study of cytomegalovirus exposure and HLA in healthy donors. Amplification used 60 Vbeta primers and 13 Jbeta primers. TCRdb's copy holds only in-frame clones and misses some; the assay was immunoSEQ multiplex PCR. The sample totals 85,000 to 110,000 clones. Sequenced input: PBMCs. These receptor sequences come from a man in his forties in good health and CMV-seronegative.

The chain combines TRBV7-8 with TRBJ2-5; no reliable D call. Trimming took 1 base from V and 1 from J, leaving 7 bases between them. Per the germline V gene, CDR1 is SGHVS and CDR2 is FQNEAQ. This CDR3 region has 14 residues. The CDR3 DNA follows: TGTGCCAGCAGCTTAGGGCCAGTCCAAGAGACCCAGTACTTC. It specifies CASSLGPVQETQYF.

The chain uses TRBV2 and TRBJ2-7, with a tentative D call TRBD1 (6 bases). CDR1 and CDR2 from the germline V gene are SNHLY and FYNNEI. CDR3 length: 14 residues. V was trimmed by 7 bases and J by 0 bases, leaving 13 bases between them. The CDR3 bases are TGTGCCAGCAAAGCCAGGGACATCTCCTACGAGCAGTACTTC. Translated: CASKARDISYEQYF.

The chain's CDR3 is CASRGGRTSGGIGELFF. The DNA of the CDR3 is TGTGCCAGTAGGGGGGGGCGGACGAGCGGGGGAATCGGGGAGCTGTTTTTT. This rearrangement joins TRBV19 to TRBJ2-2; TRBD2 agrees at 8 bases. The CDR3 has 17 residues. Germline values: CDR1 LNHDA, CDR2 SQIVND (reference sequence). Unmatched junction bases numbered 16, after V lost 6 bases and J lost 7 bases.

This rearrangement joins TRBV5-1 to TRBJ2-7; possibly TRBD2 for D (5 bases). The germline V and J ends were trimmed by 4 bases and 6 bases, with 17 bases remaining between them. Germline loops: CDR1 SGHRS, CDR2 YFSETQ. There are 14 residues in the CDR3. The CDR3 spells CASSVGERGGEQYF. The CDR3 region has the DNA TGCGCCAGCAGCGTGGGAGAACGGGGTGGCGAGCAGTACTTC.

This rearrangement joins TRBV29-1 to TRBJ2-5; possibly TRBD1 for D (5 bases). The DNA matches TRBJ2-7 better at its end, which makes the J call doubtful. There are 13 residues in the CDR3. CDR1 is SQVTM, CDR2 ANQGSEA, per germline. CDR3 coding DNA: TGCAGCGCCTTGCAGGGCCCCTCCTACGAGCAGTACTTC. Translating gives CSALQGPSYEQYF.

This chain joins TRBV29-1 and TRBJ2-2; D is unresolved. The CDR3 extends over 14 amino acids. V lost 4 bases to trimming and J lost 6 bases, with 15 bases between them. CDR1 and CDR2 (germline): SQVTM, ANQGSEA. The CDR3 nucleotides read TGCAGCGTTGGATTAGTAGTAGATGCCGGGGAGCTGTTTTTT. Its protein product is CSVGLVVDAGELFF.

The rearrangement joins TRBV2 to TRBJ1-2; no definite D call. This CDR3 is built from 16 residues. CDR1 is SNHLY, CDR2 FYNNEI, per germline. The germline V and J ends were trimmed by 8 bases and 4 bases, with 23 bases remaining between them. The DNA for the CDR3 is TGTGCCAGCCTAAAAGAGCTACTCAGTAGCTCCTATGGCTACACCTTC. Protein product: CASLKELLSSSYGYTF.

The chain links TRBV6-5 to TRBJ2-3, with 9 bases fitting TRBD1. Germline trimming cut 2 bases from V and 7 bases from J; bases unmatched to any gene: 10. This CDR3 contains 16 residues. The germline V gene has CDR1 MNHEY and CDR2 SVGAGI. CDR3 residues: CASSYIGTGGMNTQYF. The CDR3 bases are TGTGCCAGCAGTTACATTGGCACAGGGGGCATGAATACGCAGTATTTT.

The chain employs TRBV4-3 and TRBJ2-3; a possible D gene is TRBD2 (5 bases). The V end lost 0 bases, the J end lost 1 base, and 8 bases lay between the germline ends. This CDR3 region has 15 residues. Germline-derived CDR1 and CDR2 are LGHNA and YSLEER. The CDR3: CASSQETGGTDTQYF. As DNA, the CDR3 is TGCGCCAGCAGCCAAGAAACCGGGGGCACAGATACGCAGTATTTT.

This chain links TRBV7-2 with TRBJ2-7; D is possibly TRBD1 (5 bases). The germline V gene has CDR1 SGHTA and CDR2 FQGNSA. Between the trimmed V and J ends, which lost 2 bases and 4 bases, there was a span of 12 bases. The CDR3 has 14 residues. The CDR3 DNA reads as TGTGCCAGCAGCTTATTGGCAGGGCCGTACGAGCAGTACTTC. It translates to CASSLLAGPYEQYF.

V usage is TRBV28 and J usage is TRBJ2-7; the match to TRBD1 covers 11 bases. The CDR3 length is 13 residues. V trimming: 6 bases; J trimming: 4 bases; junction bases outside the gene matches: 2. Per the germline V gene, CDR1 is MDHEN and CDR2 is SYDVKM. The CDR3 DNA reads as TGTGCCAGCAGGGGACAGGGGGAGTACGAGCAGTACTTC. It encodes CASRGQGEYEQYF.

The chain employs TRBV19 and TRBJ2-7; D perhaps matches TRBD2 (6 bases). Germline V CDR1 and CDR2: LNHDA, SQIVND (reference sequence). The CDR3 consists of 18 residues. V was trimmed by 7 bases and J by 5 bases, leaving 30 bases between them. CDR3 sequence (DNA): TGTGCCAGTAATACATGGGAGGTAAGTCGGCAGGCGGGGCACGAGCAGTACTTC. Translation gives CASNTWEVSRQAGHEQYF.

This CDR3 reads CASSQGGGAFF. CDR3 nucleotides: TGTGCCAGCAGCCAAGGCGGCGGGGCTTTCTTT. V is TRBV14 and J is TRBJ1-1; no definite D call. V lost 1 base and J lost 11, with 8 bases in between. The CDR3 extends over 11 amino acids. Germline CDR1 SGHDN, CDR2 FVKESK.

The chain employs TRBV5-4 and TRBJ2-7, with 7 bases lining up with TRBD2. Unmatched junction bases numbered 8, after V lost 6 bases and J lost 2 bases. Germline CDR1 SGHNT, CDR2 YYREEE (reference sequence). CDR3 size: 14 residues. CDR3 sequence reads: CASKAASGTYEQYF. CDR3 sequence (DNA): TGTGCCAGCAAGGCGGCTAGCGGAACCTACGAGCAGTACTTC.

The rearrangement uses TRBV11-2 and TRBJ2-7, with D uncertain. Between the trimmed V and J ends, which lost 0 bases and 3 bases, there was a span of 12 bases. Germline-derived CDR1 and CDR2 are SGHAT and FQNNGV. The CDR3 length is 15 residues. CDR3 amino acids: CASSLDLYTGYEQYF. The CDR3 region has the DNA TGTGCCAGCAGCTTAGATCTCTATACGGGCTACGAGCAGTACTTC.

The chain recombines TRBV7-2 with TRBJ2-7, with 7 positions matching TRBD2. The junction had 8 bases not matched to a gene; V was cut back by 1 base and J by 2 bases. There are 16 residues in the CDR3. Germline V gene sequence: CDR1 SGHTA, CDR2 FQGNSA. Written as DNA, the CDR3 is TGTGCCAGCAGCTTAGATCCGACTAGCCGACCCTACGAGCAGTACTTC. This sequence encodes CASSLDPTSRPYEQYF.

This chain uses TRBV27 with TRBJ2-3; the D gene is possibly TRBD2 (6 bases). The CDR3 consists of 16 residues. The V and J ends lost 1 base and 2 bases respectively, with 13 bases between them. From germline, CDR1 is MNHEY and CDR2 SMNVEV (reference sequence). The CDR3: CASSLWAGRPTDTQYF. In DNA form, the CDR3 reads TGTGCCAGCAGTTTATGGGCGGGAAGACCCACAGATACGCAGTATTTT.

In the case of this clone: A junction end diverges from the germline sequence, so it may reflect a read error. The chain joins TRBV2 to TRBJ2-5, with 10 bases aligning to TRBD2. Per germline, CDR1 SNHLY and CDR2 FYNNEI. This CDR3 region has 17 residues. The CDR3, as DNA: TGTGCCAGCAGTGAACTAGCGGGGGCAACGTACCAAGAGGCCCAGTACTTC. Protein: CASSELAGATYQEAQYF.

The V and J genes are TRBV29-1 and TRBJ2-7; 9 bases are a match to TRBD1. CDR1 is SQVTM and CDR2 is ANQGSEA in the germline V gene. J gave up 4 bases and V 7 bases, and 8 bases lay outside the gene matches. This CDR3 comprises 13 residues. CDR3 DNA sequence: TGCAGCGCCCTCAAGACAGGGGGTTACGAGCAGTACTTC. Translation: CSALKTGGYEQYF.

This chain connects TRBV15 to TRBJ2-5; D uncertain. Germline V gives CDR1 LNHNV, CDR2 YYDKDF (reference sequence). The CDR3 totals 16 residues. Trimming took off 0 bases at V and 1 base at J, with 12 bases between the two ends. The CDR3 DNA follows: TGTGCCACCAGCAGAGATCGTTGGCAGTCCCAAGAGACCCAGTACTTC. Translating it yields CATSRDRWQSQETQYF.

This CDR3 reads CASSLTGQGGTEAFF. CDR3 nucleotide sequence: TGTGCCAGCAGCTTGACCGGACAGGGAGGCACTGAAGCTTTCTTT. This chain joins TRBV5-5 and TRBJ1-1; 8 bases are a match to TRBD1. Germline loops: CDR1 SGHKS, CDR2 YYEKEE (reference sequence). The CDR3 is made up of 15 amino acids. The V and J ends lost 1 base and 4 bases, in that order; junction bases with no gene match: 6.